This T cell receptor beta chain was recorded in a study of sequential checkpoint blockade in melanoma. Whole-study context: Arm A got nivolumab then ipilimumab; arm B the reverse, 1:1.

This sample's treatment: randomized to nivolumab then ipilimumab (arm A) or the reverse (arm B). CDR1 is MDHEN, CDR2 SYDVKM, per germline. The CDR3 consists of 15 residues. The V segment lost 3 bases and the J segment 7 bases; nucleotides outside the gene matches: 11. Sequencing used immunoSEQ multiplex PCR; TCRdb keeps in-frame clones, though not all of them. Here the sample spans tens of thousands of clones, approximately 84% being singletons. Here the sequenced sample was CD8+ T cells sorted from blood (inferred from file names), taken from a patient given nivolumab and ipilimumab in sequence. The J gene is TRBJ1-1, the V gene TRBV28, with 7 bases matching TRBD1. The TCR comes from a human donor with melanoma. The CDR3 DNA reads TGTGCCAGCAGTTTTCTTCAAACTACAGGGGATGAAGCTTTCTTT. It translates to CASSFLQTTGDEAFF.